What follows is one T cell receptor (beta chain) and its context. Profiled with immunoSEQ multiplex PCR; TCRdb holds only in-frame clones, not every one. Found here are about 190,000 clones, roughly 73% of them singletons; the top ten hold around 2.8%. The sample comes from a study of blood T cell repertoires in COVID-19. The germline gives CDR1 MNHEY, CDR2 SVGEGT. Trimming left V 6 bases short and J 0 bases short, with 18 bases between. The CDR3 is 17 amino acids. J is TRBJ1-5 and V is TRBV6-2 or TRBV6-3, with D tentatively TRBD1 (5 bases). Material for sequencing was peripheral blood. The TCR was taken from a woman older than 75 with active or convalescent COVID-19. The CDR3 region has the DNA TGTGCCAGCAGCTCTTCTGGGGGGTTTTATAGCAATCAGCCCCAGCATTTT. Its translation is CASSSSGGFYSNQPQHF.